Each of the 23 T cell receptor beta chains below was sequenced from the same sample in a study of cytomegalovirus exposure and HLA in healthy donors. The PCR ran on 60 Vbeta and 13 Jbeta primers. The method was immunoSEQ multiplex PCR; TCRdb's version includes in-frame clones alone and lacks a portion of them. The sample includes around 210,000 clones, 65% to 80% seen only once; the top ten take roughly 1.6%. The specimen was PBMCs. The receptors were gathered from a man in his fifties or sixties in good health and CMV-seronegative.

This clone was recorded once. The gene calls are TRBV11-1 and TRBJ2-3; TRBD1 agrees at 8 bases. V gave up 3 bases and J gave up 0 bases; unmatched junction bases: 2. Germline CDR1 is SGHAT and CDR2 is FQDESV (reference sequence). The CDR3 contains 15 residues. CDR3 bases: TGTGCCAGCAGCTTTGGACAGGGAAGCACAGATACGCAGTATTTT. It is translated as CASSFGQGSTDTQYF.

J is TRBJ1-2 and V is TRBV6-5, with TRBD1 as a possible D gene (6 bases). Trimming removed 6 bases from V and 4 bases from J, with 15 bases in between. The CDR3 extends over 14 amino acids. Germline CDR1 and CDR2: MNHEY and SVGAGI. The CDR3 nucleotides are TGTGCCAGCAGCAGGGGCAAGGGGGTCTATGGCTACACCTTC. Translated: CASSRGKGVYGYTF.

This rearrangement joins TRBV14 to TRBJ2-2; no firm D call. Germline CDR1 is SGHDN and CDR2 is FVKESK. The V end lost 2 bases, the J end lost 4 bases, and 5 bases lay between the germline ends. CDR3 length equals 13 residues. The CDR3 DNA follows: TGTGCCAGCAGCCAAAGTAGCACCGGGGAGCTGTTTTTT. It specifies CASSQSSTGELFF. Looking up the rest from reference TRBV14 and TRBJ2-2 gives the full variable domain: EAGVTQFPSHSVIEKGQTVTLRCDPISGHDNLYWYRRVMGKEIKFLLHFVKESKQDESGMPNNRFLAERTGGTYSTLKVQPAELEDSGVYFCASSQSSTGELFFGEGSRLTVL.

V gene TRBV5-5 combines with J gene TRBJ2-3; TRBD2 matches 11 bases. Germline V CDR1 and CDR2: SGHKS, YYEKEE (reference sequence). This CDR3 is 16 amino acids long. With 0 bases clipped from V and 3 bases from J, the junction kept 3 bases outside the gene matches. The CDR3 sequence: CASSLAGTSGTDTQYF. DNA of the CDR3: TGTGCCAGCAGCTTGGCCGGGACTAGCGGAACAGATACGCAGTATTTT.

This chain joins TRBV6-5 and TRBJ2-7; 7 bases agree with TRBD1. Trimming at V came to 5 bases and at J to 1 base, leaving 8 bases not matched to a gene. The CDR3 is made up of 15 amino acids. Germline V gives CDR1 MNHEY, CDR2 SVGAGI. CDR3 nucleotide sequence: TGTGCCAGCAGTCCACGACAGGGAAGGTCCTACGAGCAGTACTTC. Encoded protein: CASSPRQGRSYEQYF.

The chain employs TRBV28 and TRBJ2-7; no reliable D call. V was shortened by 7 bases and J by 2 bases, with 18 bases between the two germline ends. Germline CDR1 MDHEN, CDR2 SYDVKM. The CDR3 is 15 amino acids. The DNA of the CDR3 is TGTGCCAGCACCAGCCCCGGGTCCCTCACCTACGAGCAGTACTTC. Amino acid sequence: CASTSPGSLTYEQYF. The full variable domain, rest sourced from reference TRBV28 and TRBJ2-7, is DVKVTQSSRYLVKRTGEKVFLECVQDMDHENMFWYRQDPGLGLRLIYFSYDVKMKEKGDIPEGYSVSREKKERFSLILESASTNQTSMYLCASTSPGSLTYEQYFGPGTRLTVT.

The rearrangement joins TRBV28 to TRBJ2-2; 9 nucleotides agree with TRBD1. Germline-derived CDR1 and CDR2 are MDHEN and SYDVKM. The V segment lost 5 bases and the J segment 6 bases; nucleotides outside the gene matches: 10. The length of the CDR3 is 16 residues. In DNA, the CDR3 is TGTGCCAGCAGTCCACCGGGACAGGGTTTCGCCGGGGAGCTGTTTTTT. Encoded protein: CASSPPGQGFAGELFF.

This chain joins TRBV27 and TRBJ2-3; D remains unclear. The germline CDR1 and CDR2 sequences are MNHEY and SMNVEV (reference sequence). The CDR3 is made up of 14 amino acids. The V and J ends lost 5 bases and 1 base respectively, with 10 bases between them. Here the CDR3 reads CASSPTPGTDTQYF. The CDR3 nucleotides are TGTGCCAGCAGTCCGACACCTGGCACAGATACGCAGTATTTT.

V usage is TRBV19 and J usage is TRBJ1-4, with 7 bases fitting TRBD1. CDR3 length: 15 residues. Germline V gives CDR1 LNHDA, CDR2 SQIVND (reference sequence). The J segment lost 4 bases and the V segment lost 6 bases, leaving 8 bases of the junction unmatched. The CDR3, as DNA: TGTGCCAGTAGCAATTTTGACAGGGTTAATGAAAAACTGTTTTTT. Translated: CASSNFDRVNEKLFF.

The J gene is TRBJ1-6, the V gene TRBV7-6, with D possibly matching TRBD1 (5 bases). Trimming removed 0 bases from V and 7 bases from J, with 10 bases in between. CDR1 is SGHVS, CDR2 FNYEAQ, per germline. CDR3 length: 15 amino acids. The CDR3 here is CASSLAGTSNSPLHF. CDR3 nucleotides: TGTGCCAGCAGCTTAGCTGGGACTTCAAATTCACCCCTCCACTTT.

The V gene is TRBV28, the J gene TRBJ1-1; D might be TRBD1 (5 bases). Trimming cost V 2 bases and J 1 base, with 11 bases left between them. This CDR3 comprises 15 residues. Germline lookup yields CDR1 MDHEN and CDR2 SYDVKM. This CDR3 is CASSLGGTQNTEAFF. CDR3 sequence (DNA): TGTGCCAGCAGTTTAGGAGGGACCCAGAACACTGAAGCTTTCTTT.

The rearrangement links TRBV28 to TRBJ2-5; TRBD1 aligns across 10 bases. Trimming cost V 6 bases and J 5 bases; bases outside gene matches: 9. The CDR3 runs to 15 residues. Germline CDR1 is MDHEN and CDR2 is SYDVKM. CDR3 DNA sequence: TGTGCCAGCAGCCTGGTGGGACAGGGGTCGGAGACCCAGTACTTC. This translates into CASSLVGQGSETQYF.

This clone was observed a handful of times. The chain uses TRBV7-6 and TRBJ2-2, with 8 nucleotides matching TRBD1. Per the germline V gene, CDR1 is SGHVS and CDR2 is FNYEAQ. The V and J ends lost 3 bases and 0 bases, in that order; junction bases with no gene match: 0. The CDR3 covers 15 residues. The CDR3 protein is CASSLDRANTGELFF. CDR3 sequence (DNA): TGTGCCAGCAGCTTGGACAGGGCGAACACCGGGGAGCTGTTTTTT.

V and J are TRBV15 and TRBJ2-5; TRBD2 might be the D (5 bases). The CDR3 is made up of 15 amino acids. Trimming stripped 4 bases from V and 2 bases from J, with 14 bases between. CDR1 is LNHNV, CDR2 YYDKDF, per germline (reference sequence). The CDR3: CATSITAAFQETQYF. The CDR3 DNA reads TGTGCCACCAGCATTACAGCGGCCTTTCAAGAGACCCAGTACTTC.

This chain joins TRBV28 and TRBJ1-2; 8 bases match TRBD1. After removal of 6 bases from V and 3 bases from J, the junction contained 9 bases not matched to a gene. This CDR3 spans 15 amino acids. In germline, CDR1 is MDHEN, CDR2 SYDVKM. The CDR3 DNA reads TGTGCCAGCAGGCCGGCAGGGGGCCGCGACTATGGCTACACCTTC. It specifies CASRPAGGRDYGYTF.

The chain uses TRBV19 and TRBJ2-5, with D perhaps TRBD1 (6 bases). Germline V gene sequence: CDR1 LNHDA, CDR2 SQIVND (reference sequence). V was trimmed by 7 bases and J by 5 bases, leaving 14 bases between them. The CDR3 spans 13 residues. The CDR3 DNA is TGTGCCAGTACCCCAGTGGGGGCCGAGACCCAGTACTTC. It specifies CASTPVGAETQYF.

The chain carries TRBV7-2 and TRBJ1-4; 7 nucleotides agree with TRBD1. Trimming removed 1 base from V and 8 bases from J; junction bases left unmatched: 7. Germline V gives CDR1 SGHTA, CDR2 FQGNSA. This CDR3 spans 15 amino acids. The CDR3 reads CASSLGQGVKEKLFF. The CDR3 region has the DNA TGTGCCAGCAGCTTAGGCCAGGGGGTGAAGGAAAAACTGTTTTTT.

The rearrangement uses TRBV27 and TRBJ2-1; 12 bases are a match to TRBD2. CDR1 is MNHEY and CDR2 is SMNVEV in the germline V gene (reference sequence). The CDR3 is made up of 17 amino acids. The junction had 3 bases not matched to a gene; V was cut back by 3 bases and J by 0 bases. The CDR3 loop is CASSFLTSGSSYNEQFF. The DNA for the CDR3 is TGTGCCAGCAGTTTTCTGACTAGCGGGAGCTCCTACAATGAGCAGTTCTTC.

This sequence joins TRBV13 and TRBJ2-5; possibly TRBD1 for D (6 bases). V lost 5 bases and J lost 5, with 15 bases in between. This CDR3 is 14 amino acids long. CDR1 is PRHDT, CDR2 FYEKMQ, per germline (reference sequence). CDR3 residues: CASSTLSRGETQYF. The CDR3 DNA reads TGTGCCAGCAGCACACTCTCGAGGGGGGAGACCCAGTACTTC.

V and J are TRBV28 and TRBJ1-2; TRBD1 agrees at 9 bases. Trimming removed 5 bases from V and 6 bases from J; junction bases left unmatched: 13. The CDR3 runs 16 residues. From germline, CDR1 is MDHEN and CDR2 SYDVKM. This chain's CDR3 is CASSNIVPTGGHGYTF. In DNA form, the CDR3 reads TGTGCCAGCAGTAACATAGTCCCCACAGGGGGCCATGGCTACACCTTC.

This clone came up a few times. V gene TRBV6-1 combines with J gene TRBJ2-1; D remains ambiguous. The V gene's germline CDR1 is MNHNS and CDR2 SASEGT. The germline V and J ends were trimmed by 7 bases and 8 bases, with 9 bases remaining between them. The CDR3 consists of 11 residues. CDR3 DNA sequence: TGTGCCAGCATACGACGGGATGAGCAGTTCTTC. Protein: CASIRRDEQFF.

This clone was seen only a few times. The V gene is TRBV4-1, the J gene TRBJ2-1; perhaps TRBD2 as D (5 bases). The CDR3 contains 15 residues. Per germline, CDR1 MGHRA and CDR2 YSYEKL. V lost 0 bases and J 3 bases, leaving 9 bases between the germline ends. As DNA, the CDR3 is TGCGCCAGCAGCCAAGAGAGGGCCAACTACAATGAGCAGTTCTTC. Its translation is CASSQERANYNEQFF.

J is TRBJ2-1 and V is TRBV11-2; 9 nucleotides match TRBD1. J lost 8 bases, V lost 3 bases, and 8 bases had no gene match. CDR1 and CDR2 (germline): SGHAT, FQNNGV. The CDR3 spans 15 residues. The CDR3 DNA sequence: TGTGCCAGCAGCTTCGGGAGTACAGGGGGCGATGAGCAGTTCTTC. Protein sequence: CASSFGSTGGDEQFF. The variable domain in full, with the rest retrieved from reference TRBV11-2 and TRBJ2-1, is EAGVAQSPRYKIIEKRQSVAFWCNPISGHATLYWYQQILGQGPKLLIQFQNNGVVDDSQLPKDRFSAERLKGVDSTLKIQPAKLEDSAVYLCASSFGSTGGDEQFFGPGTRLTVL.